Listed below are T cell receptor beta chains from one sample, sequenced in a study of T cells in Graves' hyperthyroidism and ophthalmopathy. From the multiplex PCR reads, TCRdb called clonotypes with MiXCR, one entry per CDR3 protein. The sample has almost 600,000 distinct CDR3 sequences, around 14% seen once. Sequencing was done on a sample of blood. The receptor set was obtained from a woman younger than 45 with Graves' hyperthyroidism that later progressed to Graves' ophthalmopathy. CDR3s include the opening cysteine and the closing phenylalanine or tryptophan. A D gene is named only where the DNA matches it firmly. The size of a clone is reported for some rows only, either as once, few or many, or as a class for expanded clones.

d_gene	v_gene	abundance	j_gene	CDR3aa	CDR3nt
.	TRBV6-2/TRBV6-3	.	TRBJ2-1	CASSPPIHEQFF	TGTGCCAGCAGCCCTCCAATCCATGAGCAGTTCTTC
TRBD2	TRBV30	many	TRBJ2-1	CAWSPRLAGGGEQFF	TGTGCCTGGAGTCCAAGACTAGCGGGAGGAGGTGAGCAGTTCTTC
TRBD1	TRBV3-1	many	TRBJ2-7	CASSQGTGLAQYF	TGTGCCAGCAGCCAGGGGACAGGGCTCGCGCAGTACTTC
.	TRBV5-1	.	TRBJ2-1	CASSFSQYNEQFF	TGCGCCAGCAGCTTCTCCCAATACAATGAGCAGTTCTTC
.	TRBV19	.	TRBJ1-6	CASSIGSGRYSRSPLHF	TGTGCCAGTAGTATCGGTTCGGGACGCTATTCTCGGTCACCCCTCCACTTT
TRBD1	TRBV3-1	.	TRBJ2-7	CASTRGQGADEQYF	TGTGCCAGCACCCGGGGACAGGGGGCGGACGAGCAGTACTTC
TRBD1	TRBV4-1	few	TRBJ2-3	CASSQIGQVALPFTDTQYF	TGCGCCAGCAGCCAAATAGGACAGGTTGCCCTTCCCTTCACAGATACGCAGTATTTT
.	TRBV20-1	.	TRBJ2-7	CSARESFIPYEQYF	TGCAGTGCTAGAGAGTCTTTTATACCCTACGAGCAGTACTTC
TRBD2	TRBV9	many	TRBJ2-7	CASSVAGGGYEQYF	TGTGCCAGCAGCGTAGCGGGAGGGGGCTACGAGCAGTACTTC
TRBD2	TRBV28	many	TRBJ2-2	CASSSRGGGLPLNTGELFF	TGTGCCAGCAGTTCCCGGGGGGGGGGTCTACCCCTGAACACCGGGGAGCTGTTTTTT
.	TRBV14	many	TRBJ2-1	CASSQGRHEQFF	TGTGCCAGCAGCCAGGGGCGACATGAGCAGTTCTTC
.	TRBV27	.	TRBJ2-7	CASSATQGPTIEQYF	TGTGCCAGCAGTGCCACACAGGGTCCTACGATCGAGCAGTACTTC
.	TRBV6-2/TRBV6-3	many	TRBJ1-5	CASSSQLGVSNQPQHF	TGTGCCAGCAGTTCCCAGCTGGGGGTTAGCAATCAGCCCCAGCATTTT
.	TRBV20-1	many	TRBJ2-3	CSAASRGDTQYF	TGCAGTGCTGCCTCGAGGGGAGATACGCAGTATTTT
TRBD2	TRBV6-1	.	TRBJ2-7	CASSELAGRGYEQYF	TGTGCCAGCAGTGAATTAGCGGGCCGGGGCTACGAGCAGTACTTC
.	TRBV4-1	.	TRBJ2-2	CASSQVGIGELFF	TGCGCCAGCAGCCAAGTAGGGATCGGGGAGCTGTTTTTT
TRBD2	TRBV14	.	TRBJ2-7	CASSQVAGGYEQYF	TGTGCCAGCAGCCAGGTAGCGGGAGGGTACGAGCAGTACTTC
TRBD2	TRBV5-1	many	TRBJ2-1	CASSLLASGTNEQFF	TGCGCCAGCAGCTTGTTGGCTAGCGGGACCAATGAGCAGTTCTTC
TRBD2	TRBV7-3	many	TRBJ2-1	CASSLETSASYNEQFF	TGTGCCAGCAGCTTAGAGACTAGCGCCTCCTACAATGAGCAGTTCTTC
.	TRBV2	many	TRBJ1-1	CASSEQGSNTEAFF	TGTGCCAGCAGTGAACAGGGTTCGAACACTGAAGCTTTCTTT
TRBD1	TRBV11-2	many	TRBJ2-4	CASSLRRQGLDGAKNIQYF	TGTGCCAGCAGCTTACGGAGACAGGGGTTAGATGGGGCCAAAAACATTCAGTACTTC
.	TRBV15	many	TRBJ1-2	CATSREPILYGYTF	TGTGCCACCAGCAGAGAGCCTATTCTCTATGGCTACACCTTC
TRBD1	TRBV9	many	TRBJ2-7	CASSATGSSYEQYF	TGTGCCAGCAGCGCGACAGGGAGCTCCTACGAGCAGTACTTC
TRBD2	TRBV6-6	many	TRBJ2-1	CASSYDPPGPLLAGGPNEQFF	TGTGCCAGCAGTTACGACCCGCCCGGACCTTTACTAGCGGGAGGGCCCAATGAGCAGTTCTTC
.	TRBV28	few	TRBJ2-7	CASSPSGRIPSYEQYF	TGTGCCAGCAGTCCTTCGGGGCGGATCCCCTCCTACGAGCAGTACTTC
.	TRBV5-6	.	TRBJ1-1	CASSLGYIGNTEAFF	TGTGCCAGCAGCTTGGGTTACATTGGGAACACTGAAGCTTTCTTT
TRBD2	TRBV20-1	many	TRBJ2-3	CSALTSDGTDTQYF	TGCAGTGCTCTGACTAGCGACGGCACAGATACGCAGTATTTT
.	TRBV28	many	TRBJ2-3	CASSSPWGEGVDTQYF	TGTGCCAGCAGCTCCCCTTGGGGGGAGGGGGTAGATACGCAGTATTTT
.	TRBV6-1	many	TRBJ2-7	CASSSGLTYEQYF	TGTGCCAGCAGTTCAGGGCTTACCTACGAGCAGTACTTC
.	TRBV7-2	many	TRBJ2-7	CASSLGQVPSYEQYF	TGTGCCAGCAGCTTAGGGCAGGTACCCTCCTACGAGCAGTACTTC
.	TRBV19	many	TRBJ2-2	CASSPQGNPGELFF	TGTGCCAGTAGTCCACAGGGAAATCCCGGGGAGCTGTTTTTT
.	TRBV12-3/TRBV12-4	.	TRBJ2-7	CASSLTNLTSIWGYEQYF	TGTGCCAGCAGTTTGACAAACCTGACTAGTATTTGGGGCTACGAGCAGTACTTC
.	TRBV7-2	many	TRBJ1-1	CASSLAPNWGTEAFF	TGTGCCAGCAGCTTAGCGCCAAATTGGGGCACTGAAGCTTTCTTT
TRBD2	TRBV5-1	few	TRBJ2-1	CASSPTSGTLNEQFF	TGCGCCAGCAGTCCGACTAGCGGGACTCTCAATGAGCAGTTCTTC
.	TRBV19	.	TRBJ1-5	CASRRIVAGDSNQPQHF	TGTGCCAGTAGGCGGATTGTGGCAGGGGATAGCAATCAGCCCCAGCATTTT
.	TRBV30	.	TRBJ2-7	CAWRGDYEQYF	TGTGCCTGGAGGGGGGACTACGAGCAGTACTTC
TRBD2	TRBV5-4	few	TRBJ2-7	CASSLDALAGEQYF	TGTGCCAGCAGCTTGGATGCGCTAGCGGGCGAGCAGTACTTC
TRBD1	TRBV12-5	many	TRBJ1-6	CASGPDRVNYNSPLHF	TGTGCTAGTGGTCCAGACAGGGTAAACTATAATTCACCCCTCCACTTT
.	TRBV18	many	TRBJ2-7	CASSPFSDFQNVEQYF	TGTGCCAGCTCACCATTTTCGGATTTCCAAAACGTCGAGCAGTACTTC
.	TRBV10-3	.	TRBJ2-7	CAITRTGTSEQYF	TGTGCCATAACAAGAACAGGGACCTCCGAGCAGTACTTC
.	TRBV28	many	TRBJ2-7	CASRPGPLVHEQYF	TGTGCCAGCAGACCGGGACCCCTCGTTCACGAGCAGTACTTC